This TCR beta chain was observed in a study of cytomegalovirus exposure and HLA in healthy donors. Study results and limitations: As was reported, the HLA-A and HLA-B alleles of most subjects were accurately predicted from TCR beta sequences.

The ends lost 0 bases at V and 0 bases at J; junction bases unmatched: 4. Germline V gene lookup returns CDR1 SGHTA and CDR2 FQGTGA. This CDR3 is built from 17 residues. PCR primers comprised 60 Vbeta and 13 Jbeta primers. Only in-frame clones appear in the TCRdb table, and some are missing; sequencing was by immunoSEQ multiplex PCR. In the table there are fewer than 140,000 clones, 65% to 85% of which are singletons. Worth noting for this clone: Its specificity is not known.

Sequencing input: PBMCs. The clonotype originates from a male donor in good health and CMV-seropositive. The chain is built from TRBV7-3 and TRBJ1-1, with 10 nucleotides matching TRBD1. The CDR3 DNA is TGTGCCAGCAGCTTAACGGGACAGGGGAAAATGAACACTGAAGCTTTCTTT. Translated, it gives CASSLTGQGKMNTEAFF.